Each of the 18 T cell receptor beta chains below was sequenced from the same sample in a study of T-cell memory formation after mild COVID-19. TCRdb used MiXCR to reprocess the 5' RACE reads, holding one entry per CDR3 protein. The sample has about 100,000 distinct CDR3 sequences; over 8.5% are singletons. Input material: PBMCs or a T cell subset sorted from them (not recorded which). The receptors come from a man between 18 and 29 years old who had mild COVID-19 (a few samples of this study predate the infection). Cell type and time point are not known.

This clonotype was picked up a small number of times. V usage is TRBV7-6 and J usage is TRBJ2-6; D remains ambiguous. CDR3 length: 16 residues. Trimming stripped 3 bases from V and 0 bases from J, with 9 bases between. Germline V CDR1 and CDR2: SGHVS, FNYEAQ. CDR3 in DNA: TGTGCCAGCAGCTTGACGAAAAGCTCTGGGGCCAACGTCCTGACTTTC. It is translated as CASSLTKSSGANVLTF.

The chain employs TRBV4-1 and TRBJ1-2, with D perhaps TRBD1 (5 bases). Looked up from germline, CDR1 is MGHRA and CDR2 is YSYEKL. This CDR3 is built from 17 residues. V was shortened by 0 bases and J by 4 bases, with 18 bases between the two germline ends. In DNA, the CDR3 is TGCGCCAGCAGCCAAGATCCAGGGACCGGGAAAACCTATGGCTACACCTTC. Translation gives CASSQDPGTGKTYGYTF.

CDR3 loop: CASIPPGQGSTEAFF. CDR3 in DNA: TGTGCCAGTATTCCCCCCGGACAGGGTAGCACTGAAGCTTTCTTT. The chain has TRBV19 and TRBJ1-1; TRBD1 matches 8 bases. Germline V gene sequence: CDR1 LNHDA, CDR2 SQIVND (reference sequence). The CDR3 is made up of 15 amino acids. Trimming at V came to 7 bases and at J to 4 bases, leaving 11 bases not matched to a gene.

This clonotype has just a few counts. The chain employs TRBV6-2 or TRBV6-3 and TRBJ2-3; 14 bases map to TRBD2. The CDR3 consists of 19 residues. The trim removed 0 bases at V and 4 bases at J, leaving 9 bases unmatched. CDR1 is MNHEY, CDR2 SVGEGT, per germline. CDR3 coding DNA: TGTGCCAGCAGTTACTCACCGACTAGCGGGGGGGCCGGGGCAGATACGCAGTATTTT. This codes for CASSYSPTSGGAGADTQYF.

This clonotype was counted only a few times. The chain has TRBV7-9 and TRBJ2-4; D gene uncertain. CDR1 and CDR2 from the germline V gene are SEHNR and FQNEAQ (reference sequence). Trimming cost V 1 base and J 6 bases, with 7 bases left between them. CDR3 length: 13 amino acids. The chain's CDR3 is CASSLGRVNIQYF. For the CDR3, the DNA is TGTGCCAGCAGCTTAGGACGGGTAAACATTCAGTACTTC.

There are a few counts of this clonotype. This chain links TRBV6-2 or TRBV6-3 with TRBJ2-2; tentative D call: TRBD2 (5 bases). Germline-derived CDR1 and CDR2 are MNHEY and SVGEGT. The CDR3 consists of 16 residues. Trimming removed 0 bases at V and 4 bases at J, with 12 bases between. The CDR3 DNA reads TGTGCCAGCAGTTACTCAGTCCCGGGGAGCACCGGGGAGCTGTTTTTT. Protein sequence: CASSYSVPGSTGELFF.

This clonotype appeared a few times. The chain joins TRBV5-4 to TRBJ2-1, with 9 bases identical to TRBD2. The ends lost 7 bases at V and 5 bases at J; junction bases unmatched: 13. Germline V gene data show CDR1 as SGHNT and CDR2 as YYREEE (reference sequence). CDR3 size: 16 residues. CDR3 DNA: TGTGCCAGCGCCCCATATGGACTAGCGTCAAACAATGAGCAGTTCTTC. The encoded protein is CASAPYGLASNNEQFF.

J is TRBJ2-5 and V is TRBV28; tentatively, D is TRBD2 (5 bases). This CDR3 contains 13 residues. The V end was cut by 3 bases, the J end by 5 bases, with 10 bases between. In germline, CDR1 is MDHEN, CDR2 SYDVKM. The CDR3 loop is CASSFSSGETQYF. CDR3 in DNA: TGTGCCAGCAGTTTTTCTTCGGGGGAGACCCAGTACTTC.

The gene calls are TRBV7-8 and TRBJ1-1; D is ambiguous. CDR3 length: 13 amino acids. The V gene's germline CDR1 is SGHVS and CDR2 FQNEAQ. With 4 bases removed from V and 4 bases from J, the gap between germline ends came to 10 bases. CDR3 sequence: CASSSLSGTEAFF. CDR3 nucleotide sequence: TGTGCCAGCAGCTCCCTCTCGGGCACTGAAGCTTTCTTT.

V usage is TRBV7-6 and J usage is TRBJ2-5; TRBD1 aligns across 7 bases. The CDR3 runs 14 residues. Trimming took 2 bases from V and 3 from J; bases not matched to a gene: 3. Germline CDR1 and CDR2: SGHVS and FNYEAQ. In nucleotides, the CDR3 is TGTGCCAGCAGCTTACGGGACAGCGAAGAGACCCAGTACTTC. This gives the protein CASSLRDSEETQYF.

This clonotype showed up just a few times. The CDR3: CASSLTGTESYEQYF. The CDR3 DNA sequence: TGCGCCAGCAGCTTGACCGGGACAGAGTCCTACGAGCAGTACTTC. The chain is built from TRBV5-1 and TRBJ2-7, with 7 bases that match TRBD1. Per germline, CDR1 SGHRS and CDR2 YFSETQ. The CDR3 has 15 amino acids. V shed 1 base, J shed 1 base, and the junction held 5 bases outside the gene matches.

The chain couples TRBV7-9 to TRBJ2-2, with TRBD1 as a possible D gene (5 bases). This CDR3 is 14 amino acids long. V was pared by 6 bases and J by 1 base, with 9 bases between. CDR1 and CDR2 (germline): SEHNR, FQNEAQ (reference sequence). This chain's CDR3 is CASRRQKNTGELFF. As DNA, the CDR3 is TGTGCCAGCAGGCGACAGAAGAACACCGGGGAGCTGTTTTTT. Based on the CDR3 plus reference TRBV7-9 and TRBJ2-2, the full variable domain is DTGVSQNPRHKITKRGQNVTFRCDPISEHNRLYWYRQTLGQGPEFLTYFQNEAQLEKSRLLSDRFSAERPKGSFSTLEIQRTEQGDSAMYLCASRRQKNTGELFFGEGSRLTVL.

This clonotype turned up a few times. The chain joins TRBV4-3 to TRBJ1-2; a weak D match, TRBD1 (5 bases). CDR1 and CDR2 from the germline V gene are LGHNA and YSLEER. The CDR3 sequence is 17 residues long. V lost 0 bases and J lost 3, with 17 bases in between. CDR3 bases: TGCGCCAGCAGCCAAGATTGCCGGGGGAGTGTTGACTATGGCTACACCTTC. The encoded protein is CASSQDCRGSVDYGYTF.

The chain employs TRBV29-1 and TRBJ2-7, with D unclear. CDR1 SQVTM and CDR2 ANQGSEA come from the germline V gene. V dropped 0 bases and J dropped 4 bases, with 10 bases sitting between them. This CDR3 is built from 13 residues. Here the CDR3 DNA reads TGCAGCGTTGAAGACCCCGATTCGTACGAGCAGTACTTC. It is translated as CSVEDPDSYEQYF.

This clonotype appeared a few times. CDR3 nucleotides: TGTGCCAGCAAAGACAGGGCTATCGGGAATGAGCAGTTCTTC. Translated: CASKDRAIGNEQFF. The rearrangement joins TRBV25-1 to TRBJ2-1; 7 bases are shared with TRBD1. Trimming cost V 7 bases and J 7 bases; bases outside gene matches: 10. The CDR3 covers 14 residues. CDR1 and CDR2 (germline): MGHDK, SYGVNS.

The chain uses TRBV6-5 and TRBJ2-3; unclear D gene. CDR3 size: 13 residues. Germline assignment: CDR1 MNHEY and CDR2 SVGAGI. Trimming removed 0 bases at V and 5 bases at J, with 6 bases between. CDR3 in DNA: TGTGCCAGCAGTTACTCGATTATAGATACGCAGTATTTT. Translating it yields CASSYSIIDTQYF.

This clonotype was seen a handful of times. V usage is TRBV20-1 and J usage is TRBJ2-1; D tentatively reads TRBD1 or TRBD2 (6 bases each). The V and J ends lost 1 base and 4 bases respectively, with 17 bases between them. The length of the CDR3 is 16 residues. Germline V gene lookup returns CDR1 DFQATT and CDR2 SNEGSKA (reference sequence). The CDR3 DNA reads TGCAGTGCTAGAGCGACCGGGGGCGCTCAGTACAATGAGCAGTTCTTC. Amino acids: CSARATGGAQYNEQFF.

This CDR3 reads CASSYSRRGVTDTQYF. The CDR3 bases are TGTGCCAGCAGTTACTCCAGGCGGGGGGTAACAGATACGCAGTATTTT. This chain links TRBV6-5 with TRBJ2-3, with 8 nucleotides matching TRBD2. Per germline, CDR1 MNHEY and CDR2 SVGAGI. CDR3 size: 16 residues. V was clipped by 0 bases and J by 3 bases; unmatched bases: 5.